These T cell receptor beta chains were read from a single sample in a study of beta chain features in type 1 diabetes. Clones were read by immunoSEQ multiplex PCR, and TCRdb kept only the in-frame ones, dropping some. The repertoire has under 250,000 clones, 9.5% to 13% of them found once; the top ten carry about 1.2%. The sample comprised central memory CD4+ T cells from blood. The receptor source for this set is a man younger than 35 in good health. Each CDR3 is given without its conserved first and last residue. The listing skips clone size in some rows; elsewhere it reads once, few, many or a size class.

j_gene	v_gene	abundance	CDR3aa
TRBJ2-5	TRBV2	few	ASSRDRGRETQY
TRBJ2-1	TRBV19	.	ASSIDPGRVVYGQF
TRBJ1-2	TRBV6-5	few	ASSYKREEGYT
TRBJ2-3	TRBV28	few	ASSTRGVDTQY
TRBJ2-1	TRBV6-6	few	ASRTSGYNEQF
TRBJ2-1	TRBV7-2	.	ASSLTRENEQF
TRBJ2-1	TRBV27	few	ASSLLSGSSQF
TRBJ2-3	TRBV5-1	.	ASSTAPRGQY
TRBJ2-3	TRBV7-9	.	ASSSRLAGITDTQY
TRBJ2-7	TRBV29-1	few	SVERGPYEQY
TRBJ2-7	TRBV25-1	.	ASSGRGAGSSYEQY
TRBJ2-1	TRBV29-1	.	SVELQPGDEQF
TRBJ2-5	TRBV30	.	AWRRGRRLAGGGETQY
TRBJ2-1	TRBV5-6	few	ASSVGLVYNEQF
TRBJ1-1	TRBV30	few	AWSVLPGNTEAF
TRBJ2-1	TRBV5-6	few	ASSLGGRPYNEQF
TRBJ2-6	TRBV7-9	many	ASRLTGGSGANVLT
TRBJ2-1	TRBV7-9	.	ASSSGTGGYNEQF
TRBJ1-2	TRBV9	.	ASSYAPDPSYGYT
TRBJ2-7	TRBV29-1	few	SVEGDRDYEQY
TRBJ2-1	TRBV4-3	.	ASSQEARRGNEQF
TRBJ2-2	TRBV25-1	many	ASSEYRTGELF
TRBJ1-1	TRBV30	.	AWSVKSNTEAF
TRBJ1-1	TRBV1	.	TSSHRDRGPNTEAF
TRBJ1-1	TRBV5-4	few	ASSVGQLNTEAF
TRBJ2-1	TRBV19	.	ASSIIPGPIRSNEQF
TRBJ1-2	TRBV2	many	ASRRDSNYGYT
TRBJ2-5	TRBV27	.	ASSPASLGTQY
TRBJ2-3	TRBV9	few	ASSVWREGRDTQY
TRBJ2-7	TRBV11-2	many	ASSLERAIYEQY
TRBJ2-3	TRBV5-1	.	ASSLTGTGEDTQY